This T cell receptor (beta chain) was sequenced in a study of blood T cell repertoires in COVID-19. Study information: Collection of acute and convalescent COVID-19 samples took place in the United States, Italy and Spain. In each case, the material was cDNA or gDNA derived from T cells, B-cell-depleted T cells, or PBMCs.

Repertoires were generated with immunoSEQ multiplex PCR, while TCRdb's copy carries only in-frame clones and drops some. The sample includes 200,000 to 250,000 clones, over 75% of them seen just once. Comments on this clone: Relative to the germline gene, one junction end is altered; a read error may explain this.

The CDR3 has 14 amino acids. Per germline, CDR1 MDHEN and CDR2 SYDVKM. The chain links TRBV28 to TRBJ2-5, with 8 nucleotides matching TRBD2. This TCR was recovered from a man younger than 45 who had recovered from COVID-19. The source material was peripheral blood. The CDR3 sequence is CASSLTSAQETQYF. CDR3 DNA: TGTGCCAGCAGTTTGACTAGCGCTCAAGAGACTCAGTACTTC.